This TCR beta chain was documented in a study of blood T cell repertoires in COVID-19. Whole-study context: The origin of the acute and convalescent COVID-19 samples was the United States, Italy and Spain. Sample material is recorded as cDNA or gDNA derived from T cells, B-cell-depleted T cells, or PBMCs.

Germline V gene lookup returns CDR1 MNHEY and CDR2 SVGAGI. J gave up 2 bases and V 6 bases, and 10 bases lay outside the gene matches. The CDR3 totals 15 residues. Original handling: Cell counts per sample came from amplifying reference gene primers. The repertoire was sequenced with immunoSEQ multiplex PCR; TCRdb's copy has only in-frame clones and lacks some. V and J calls and clone size are those listed in that table; D and trimming were worked out from the DNA. The profile shows tens of thousands of clones, roughly 69% of them singletons. The sample comprised peripheral blood. The sequence came from an elderly man with acute or convalescent COVID-19. The V and J genes are TRBV6-5 and TRBJ2-7; 7 positions match TRBD1. The CDR3 nucleotides are TGTGCCAGCAGACTTCCCGGGACAGCAGCCTACGAGCAGTACTTC. Its translation is CASRLPGTAAYEQYF.